This section outlines one T cell receptor beta chain sequence together with its context. Antigen unknown. Each sorted population was over 98% pure. Reverse transcribing all isolated RNA meant expressed TCRB transcripts were sequenced. Regulatory, naive and central memory T cell samples averaged roughly 3.5 million reads. Clones were read by immunoSEQ multiplex PCR, and TCRdb kept only the in-frame ones, dropping some. The repertoire holds 620,000 or so clones, with around a sixth as singletons. The data stem from a study of beta chain features in type 1 diabetes. Study-level results: Amplification by PCR could prefer shorter templates, with the same effect in patients and controls.

The CDR3 spans 13 residues. Germline V gene sequence: CDR1 KGHSH, CDR2 LQKENI. V shed 3 bases and J shed 6 bases, with 11 bases lying between them. The specimen was naive CD4+ T cells from blood. The chain is built from TRBV18 and TRBJ1-2; no clear D gene. This clonotype originated in a man aged 18 to 29 in good health. DNA for the CDR3: TGTGCCAGCTCACCGACCGGGAGGGATGGCTACACCTTC. Translating it yields CASSPTGRDGYTF.